One sample yielded the 20 T cell receptor beta chains listed below, sequenced in a study of cytomegalovirus exposure and HLA in healthy donors. The PCR was carried out with 60 Vbeta primers and 13 Jbeta primers. The table came from immunoSEQ multiplex PCR; TCRdb's copy has only in-frame clones and leaves some out. This table holds about 200,000 clones, more than 60% found once. Sample: PBMCs. Every receptor here comes from a middle-aged man in good health and CMV-seronegative.

V gene TRBV5-1 combines with J gene TRBJ2-3, with a possible D match to TRBD2 (5 bases). Between the trimmed V and J ends, which lost 0 bases and 1 base, there was a span of 15 bases. The CDR3 contains 17 residues. Germline CDR1 and CDR2: SGHRS and YFSETQ. CDR3 sequence reads: CASSLVGGLSRTDTQYF. The CDR3 region has the DNA TGCGCCAGCAGCTTGGTTGGTGGACTCTCCCGCACAGATACGCAGTATTTT.

The chain is built from TRBV4-2 and TRBJ2-1, with no clear D. V shed 5 bases and J shed 3 bases, with 8 bases lying between them. The germline gives CDR1 LGHNA, CDR2 YNFKEQ. The CDR3 totals 13 residues. CDR3 sequence: CASSTPGYNEQFF. CDR3 nucleotides: TGTGCCAGCAGCACCCCGGGCTACAATGAGCAGTTCTTC.

J is TRBJ2-3 and V is TRBV6-1, with D unresolved. CDR3 length: 15 amino acids. V gave up 1 base and J gave up 0 bases, with 8 bases separating them. Germline CDR1 and CDR2: MNHNS and SASEGT. The CDR3 here is CASSEVSSSTDTQYF. The CDR3 coding sequence is TGTGCCAGCAGTGAAGTTTCGTCTAGCACAGATACGCAGTATTTT.

The rearrangement uses TRBV9 and TRBJ2-3, with 9 bases identical to TRBD2. The V segment lost 3 bases and the J segment 2 bases; nucleotides outside the gene matches: 1. The germline CDR1 and CDR2 sequences are SGDLS and YYNGEE. This CDR3 is built from 14 residues. The CDR3 DNA sequence: TGTGCCAGCAGCGCTAGCGGGGCCACAGATACGCAGTATTTT. Residues: CASSASGATDTQYF.

This chain connects TRBV2 to TRBJ2-1; tentatively, D is TRBD1 (6 bases). Trimming removed 4 bases at V and 10 bases at J, with 26 bases between. In germline, CDR1 is SNHLY, CDR2 FYNNEI. There are 17 residues in the CDR3. CDR3 DNA sequence: TGTGCCAGCAGTGTAACCCCCAGGACAGCCGATGTGGCCGAGCAGTTCTTC. It yields the protein CASSVTPRTADVAEQFF.

The chain uses TRBV19 and TRBJ2-2; D unclear. Germline values: CDR1 LNHDA, CDR2 SQIVND (reference sequence). V lost 2 bases and J 2 bases, leaving 6 bases between the germline ends. There are 14 residues in the CDR3. The CDR3 region is CASSITANTGELFF. The CDR3 DNA sequence: TGTGCCAGTAGTATAACAGCAAACACCGGGGAGCTGTTTTTT.

The sample holds one count of this clone. V gene TRBV7-9 combines with J gene TRBJ2-6, with 12 bases aligning to TRBD2. CDR3 length: 18 amino acids. Unmatched junction bases numbered 5, after V lost 5 bases and J lost 0 bases. The germline V gene has CDR1 SEHNR and CDR2 FQNEAQ (reference sequence). The CDR3 bases are TGTGCCAGCAGCCGACTGACTAGCGGGGGCTCTGGGGCCAACGTCCTGACTTTC. This gives the protein CASSRLTSGGSGANVLTF. Drawing the rest from reference TRBV7-9 and TRBJ2-6, the complete variable domain is DTGVSQNPRHKITKRGQNVTFRCDPISEHNRLYWYRQTLGQGPEFLTYFQNEAQLEKSRLLSDRFSAERPKGSFSTLEIQRTEQGDSAMYLCASSRLTSGGSGANVLTFGAGSRLTVL.

The chain couples TRBV6-6 to TRBJ1-1, with TRBD1 as a possible D gene (6 bases). Trimming pared 4 bases from V and 8 bases from J, leaving 17 bases between. Germline V gives CDR1 MNHNY, CDR2 SVGAGI (reference sequence). CDR3 size: 14 residues. CDR3 in DNA: TGTGCCAGCAGTTCGTCCGGGACAAGGAGAGAAGCTTTCTTT. Translating it yields CASSSSGTRREAFF.

V gene TRBV9 combines with J gene TRBJ2-3, with a tentative D call TRBD2 (5 bases). V gave up 7 bases and J gave up 2 bases, with 17 bases separating them. This CDR3 contains 15 residues. From germline, CDR1 is SGDLS and CDR2 YYNGEE. The CDR3 DNA is TGTGCCAGCTCCTTCGCGGGCCACACCACAGATACGCAGTATTTT. Protein sequence: CASSFAGHTTDTQYF. Complete variable domain (other parts from reference TRBV9 and TRBJ2-3): DSGVTQTPKHLITATGQRVTLRCSPRSGDLSVYWYQQSLDQGLQFLIQYYNGEERAKGNILERFSAQQFPDLHSELNLSSLELGDSALYFCASSFAGHTTDTQYFGPGTRLTVL.

This clone was seen a few times. The chain recombines TRBV18 with TRBJ2-2, with 14 bases aligning to TRBD2. Germline V CDR1 and CDR2: KGHSH, LQKENI. The V and J ends lost 4 bases and 3 bases, in that order; junction bases with no gene match: 4. The CDR3 spans 17 residues. The CDR3 DNA sequence: TGTGCCAGCTCACTCTCGGGACTAGCGGGAGACACCGGGGAGCTGTTTTTT. It translates to CASSLSGLAGDTGELFF.

The chain recombines TRBV27 with TRBJ1-1; D call uncertain. Trimming removed 8 bases from V and 1 base from J, with 8 bases in between. The CDR3 totals 12 residues. The V gene's germline CDR1 is MNHEY and CDR2 SMNVEV (reference sequence). This CDR3 is CASRTANTEAFF. In DNA, the CDR3 is TGTGCCAGCCGCACAGCGAACACTGAAGCTTTCTTT.

The chain recombines TRBV19 with TRBJ2-7, with TRBD1 as a possible D gene (6 bases). This CDR3 is built from 14 residues. Germline assignment: CDR1 LNHDA and CDR2 SQIVND (reference sequence). V was cut by 5 bases and J by 4 bases, with 15 bases left in between. The CDR3 sequence: CASSFSDGQYEQYF. As DNA, the CDR3 is TGTGCCAGTAGTTTCTCCGATGGACAGTACGAGCAGTACTTC. Full variable domain (remainder filled in from reference TRBV19 and TRBJ2-7): DGGITQSPKYLFRKEGQNVTLSCEQNLNHDAMYWYRQDPGQGLRLIYYSQIVNDFQKGDIAEGYSVSREKKESFPLTVTSAQKNPTAFYLCASSFSDGQYEQYFGPGTRLTVT.

Points on this clone: Other DNA sequences in the same sample also yield this CDR3. The J gene is TRBJ2-1, the V gene TRBV18, with 7 bases matching TRBD1. Looked up from germline, CDR1 is KGHSH and CDR2 is LQKENI. The CDR3 contains 15 residues. V dropped 0 bases and J dropped 3; count of bases not matched to a gene: 2. CDR3 sequence reads: CASSPPSGGYNEQFF. DNA for the CDR3: TGTGCCAGCTCACCACCCTCAGGGGGCTACAATGAGCAGTTCTTC.

The chain is built from TRBV5-6 and TRBJ2-1; tentative D call: TRBD1 (7 bases). V was pared by 4 bases and J by 8 bases, with 22 bases between. The CDR3 spans 16 residues. The germline V gene has CDR1 SGHDT and CDR2 YYEEEE. The CDR3 DNA follows: TGTGCCAGCAGCCGGAGGGGGCCACCCGGGGCGTATGAGCAGTTCTTC. As protein: CASSRRGPPGAYEQFF. Together with reference TRBV5-6 and TRBJ2-1, the CDR3 gives the full variable domain: DAGVTQSPTHLIKTRGQQVTLRCSPKSGHDTVSWYQQALGQGPQFIFQYYEEEERQRGNFPDRFSGHQFPNYSSELNVNALLLGDSALYLCASSRRGPPGAYEQFFGPGTRLTVL.

This chain uses TRBV27 with TRBJ2-7, with 7 bases aligning to TRBD2. The junction had 13 bases not matched to a gene; V was cut back by 6 bases and J by 2 bases. The CDR3 is made up of 16 amino acids. Per the germline V gene, CDR1 is MNHEY and CDR2 is SMNVEV (reference sequence). DNA of the CDR3: TGTGCCAGCAGGTCAAAGTCGTCGGGGGGACCCTACGAGCAGTACTTC. Its translation is CASRSKSSGGPYEQYF.

The genes are TRBV9 and TRBJ1-3; D not resolved. The CDR3 length is 12 residues. The germline V gene encodes CDR1 SGDLS and CDR2 YYNGEE. Deletions cut 2 bases from V and 8 bases from J, with 8 bases between. The CDR3 loop is CASSVYGDTIYF. The CDR3 bases are TGTGCCAGCAGCGTTTACGGTGACACCATATATTTT.

This sequence joins TRBV9 and TRBJ2-5, with 10 positions matching TRBD2. The V and J ends lost 4 bases and 4 bases, in that order; junction bases with no gene match: 4. The germline V gene encodes CDR1 SGDLS and CDR2 YYNGEE. The CDR3 runs 14 residues. The CDR3 spells CASSSSGGGETQYF. For the CDR3, the DNA is TGTGCCAGCAGCTCAAGCGGGGGGGGAGAGACCCAGTACTTC.

This clone occurred once. The chain combines TRBV19 with TRBJ1-4; 7 positions match TRBD1. Germline lookup yields CDR1 LNHDA and CDR2 SQIVND (reference sequence). The CDR3 length is 13 residues. Trimming cost V 9 bases and J 4 bases; bases outside gene matches: 5. Here the CDR3 reads CASLGQNNEKLFF. Written as DNA, the CDR3 is TGTGCCAGCTTGGGACAGAATAATGAAAAACTGTTTTTT.

The chain has TRBV27 and TRBJ2-7, with 7 nucleotides matching TRBD1. CDR1 and CDR2 (germline): MNHEY, SMNVEV (reference sequence). V was pared by 5 bases and J by 3 bases, with 7 bases of the junction left unmatched. The CDR3 length is 14 residues. CDR3 in amino acids: CASSPTGDLYEQYF. The CDR3 region has the DNA TGTGCCAGCAGTCCTACAGGGGACCTCTACGAGCAGTACTTC.

The chain recombines TRBV6-4 with TRBJ2-1; 7 nucleotides match TRBD1. The V gene end was trimmed by 4 bases and the J gene end by 7 bases; junction bases not matched to a gene: 10. CDR1 and CDR2 from the germline V gene are MRHNA and SNTAGT. The CDR3 spans 15 residues. CDR3 DNA: TGTGCCAGCAGTGTTGTGACAGGGTCGTATAATGAGCAGTTCTTC. Its protein product is CASSVVTGSYNEQFF.